These T cell receptor beta chains were read from a single sample in a study of blood T cell repertoires in COVID-19. Method: immunoSEQ multiplex PCR; TCRdb's copy keeps in-frame clones and lacks some. The top ten hold roughly 8% of the sample, which has fewer than 700,000 clones, 70% to 90% seen once. The sequencing sample was made of peripheral blood. The receptors were sampled from a woman between 50 and 59 years old with COVID-19, enrolled during active disease. Both conserved end residues are part of each CDR3. The order of the fields is J gene, V gene, D gene, clone size, CDR3 DNA, CDR3 protein. A D gene is named only where the DNA matches it firmly. The listing skips clone size in some rows; elsewhere it reads once, few, many or a size class.

TRBJ2-3 | TRBV28 | . | once | TGTGCCAGCGGAGGAGGGTTTGGAGATACGCAGTATTTT | CASGGGFGDTQYF
TRBJ2-1 | TRBV28 | TRBD2 | . | TGTGCCAGCAGCCTTCGGGGCGGGGGGGTTCAAATTTCCTACAATGAGCAGTTCTTC | CASSLRGGGVQISYNEQFF
TRBJ2-5 | TRBV6-5 | TRBD1 | . | TGTGCCAGCACTCCACAGGGGGAAGAGACCCAGTACTTC | CASTPQGEETQYF
TRBJ1-2 | TRBV9 | . | . | TGTGCCAGCAGCTCCACCACATATGGCTACACCTTC | CASSSTTYGYTF
TRBJ1-4 | TRBV5-1 | . | . | TGCGCCAGCAGTCTCCACACGGGGGAAAAACTGTTTTTT | CASSLHTGEKLFF
TRBJ1-1 | TRBV9 | . | . | TGTGCCAGCAGCGTAGAGTGGGGAGGCGCTGAAGCTTTCTTT | CASSVEWGGAEAFF
TRBJ2-1 | TRBV5-1 | TRBD2 | . | TGCGCCGGAAGTAGCGGGATCGGCTCCTACAATGAGCAGTTCTTC | CAGSSGIGSYNEQFF
TRBJ2-7 | TRBV6-5 | TRBD1 | . | TGTGCCTCGGGACAGGGAGGCGAGCAGTACTTC | CASGQGGEQYF
TRBJ1-2 | TRBV10-3 | TRBD1 | . | TGTGCCATCAGTGACCTTACCCCGGGACAGGGATACTATGGCTACACCTTC | CAISDLTPGQGYYGYTF
TRBJ1-5 | TRBV30 | TRBD1 | . | TGTGCCTGGACCGGGACAGGTAATCAGCCCCAGCATTTT | CAWTGTGNQPQHF
TRBJ1-1 | TRBV29-1 | TRBD1 | . | TGCAGCCCATCACTACAGGGGGGGACTGAAGCTTTCTTT | CSPSLQGGTEAFF
TRBJ1-1 | TRBV5-1 | . | . | TGCGCCAGCAGCATCGACAGGTTGAACACTGAAGCTTTCTTT | CASSIDRLNTEAFF
TRBJ1-2 | TRBV28 | . | . | TGTGCCAGCAGTTTCCCAGCTGACGGGTACGAGACAGCTAACTATGGCTACACCTTC | CASSFPADGYETANYGYTF
TRBJ2-7 | TRBV4-1 | TRBD2 | . | TGCGCCAGCAGCCAAGACGGGGGGACGGCCTACGAGCAGTACTTC | CASSQDGGTAYEQYF
TRBJ1-2 | TRBV2 | . | . | TGTGCCAGCTCTGACATAGAGTCTGGCTACACCTTC | CASSDIESGYTF
TRBJ2-7 | TRBV6-2/TRBV6-3 | . | few | TGTGCCAGCAGCCCTTCTCCCGTGGGGGCTAGCGAGCAGTACTTC | CASSPSPVGASEQYF
TRBJ2-2 | TRBV2 | TRBD2 | few | TGTGCCAGCAGTCCGGGACTAGTGGCCGGGGAGCTGTTTTTT | CASSPGLVAGELFF
TRBJ1-6 | TRBV19 | . | . | TGTGCCAGTAGTGCGCAGGGGTCAAGCTCCTATAATTCACCCCTCCACTTT | CASSAQGSSSYNSPLHF
TRBJ1-2 | TRBV14 | . | . | TGTGCCAGCAGCCAAGGGGCGGGGATTGGCTACACCTTC | CASSQGAGIGYTF
TRBJ2-2 | TRBV2 | TRBD2 | . | TGTGCCAGCTCCTTTTCGACTAGCGGGGGGACGAACACCGGGGAGCTGTTTTTT | CASSFSTSGGTNTGELFF
TRBJ1-5 | TRBV11-2 | . | . | TGTGCCAGCAGCCCCGGACTGAGCAATCAGCCCCAGCATTTT | CASSPGLSNQPQHF
TRBJ1-1 | TRBV2 | . | . | TGTGCCAGCAGTCTTACACGAAACACTGAAGCTTTCTTT | CASSLTRNTEAFF
TRBJ2-3 | TRBV29-1 | . | once | TGCAGCGTCCGACCCGGGATCAGCACAGATACGCAGTATTTT | CSVRPGISTDTQYF
TRBJ1-1 | TRBV14 | TRBD1 | . | TGTGCCAGCAGCCAAAACAGGGGGTTTGACACTGAAGCTTTCTTT | CASSQNRGFDTEAFF